These 21 T cell receptor beta chains share one sample of origin, sequenced in a study of blood T cell repertoires in COVID-19. Generated by immunoSEQ multiplex PCR, the TCRdb table keeps only in-frame clones and is missing some. The sample contains 130,000 or so clones, 86% of which appear only once. Sequencing input: peripheral blood. The source of these receptors is a woman aged 55-69 years with acute or convalescent COVID-19.

The chain has TRBV5-1 and TRBJ2-5; the match to TRBD1 covers 11 bases. Per germline, CDR1 SGHRS and CDR2 YFSETQ. The J segment lost 6 bases and the V segment lost 7 bases, leaving 11 bases of the junction unmatched. The CDR3 is 15 residues long. CDR3 protein: CASVATGQGGQTQYF. In DNA, the CDR3 is TGCGCCAGCGTCGCCACGGGACAGGGGGGGCAGACCCAGTACTTC.

CDR3 in amino acids: CASSQDERSGNTIYF. Here the CDR3 DNA reads TGCGCCAGCAGCCAAGATGAGCGCTCTGGAAACACCATATATTTT. The rearrangement links TRBV4-1 to TRBJ1-3, with D uncertain. V was cut by 0 bases and J by 0 bases, with 6 bases left in between. The germline CDR1 and CDR2 sequences are MGHRA and YSYEKL. The CDR3 consists of 15 residues.

J is TRBJ2-1 and V is TRBV6-2 or TRBV6-3, with 7 bases lining up with TRBD2. CDR1 is MNHEY, CDR2 SVGEGT, per germline. The V gene end was trimmed by 0 bases and the J gene end by 7 bases; junction bases not matched to a gene: 12. This CDR3 spans 17 amino acids. The CDR3, as DNA: TGTGCCAGCAGTTACTCGATGCACCTTGGGGGGGGAAATGAGCAGTTCTTC. This codes for CASSYSMHLGGGNEQFF.

As concerns this clone: Other DNA sequences in this sample translate to the same CDR3. The V and J genes are TRBV18 and TRBJ1-6; a weak D match, TRBD1 (5 bases). The CDR3 is 14 residues long. Germline lookup yields CDR1 KGHSH and CDR2 LQKENI. Trimming left V 3 bases short and J 4 bases short, with 7 bases between. In DNA, the CDR3 is TGTGCCAGCTCACCCACAGGATATAATTCACCCCTCCACTTT. Translating gives CASSPTGYNSPLHF.

The chain has TRBV24-1 and TRBJ1-2; D not resolved. The CDR3 length is 12 residues. Trimming took 5 bases from V and 2 from J, leaving 5 bases between them. Germline loops: CDR1 KGHDR, CDR2 SFDVKD. The CDR3 region is CATSGGNYGYTF. CDR3 bases: TGTGCCACCAGTGGAGGGAACTATGGCTACACCTTC.

This sequence joins TRBV6-5 and TRBJ2-2, with 7 nucleotides matching TRBD2. Looked up from germline, CDR1 is MNHEY and CDR2 is SVGAGI. The V gene end was trimmed by 0 bases and the J gene end by 8 bases; junction bases not matched to a gene: 6. CDR3 length: 15 residues. The CDR3, as DNA: TGTGCCAGCAGTTACTCTCGGCGGGGACTAGGGGAGCTGTTTTTT. The encoded protein is CASSYSRRGLGELFF.

This rearrangement joins TRBV29-1 to TRBJ1-1; tentative D call: TRBD1 (5 bases). The germline V gene encodes CDR1 SQVTM and CDR2 ANQGSEA. The V end lost 2 bases, the J end lost 1 base, and 8 bases lay between the germline ends. The CDR3 runs 13 residues. The DNA of the CDR3 is TGCAGCGTTGAACAGGGTAGGAACACTGAAGCTTTCTTT. Translating gives CSVEQGRNTEAFF.

The V gene is TRBV18, the J gene TRBJ2-1, with TRBD2 as a possible D gene (5 bases). The CDR3 runs 17 residues. Germline loops: CDR1 KGHSH, CDR2 LQKENI. Deletions cut 5 bases from V and 0 bases from J, with 17 bases between. For the CDR3, the DNA is TGTGCCAGCTCAGCAAAAGGACGGGGAAGCTCCTACAATGAGCAGTTCTTC. It yields the protein CASSAKGRGSSYNEQFF.

The chain is built from TRBV10-3 and TRBJ2-3; D may be TRBD2 (5 bases). This CDR3 contains 12 residues. Trimming took off 10 bases at V and 4 bases at J, with 12 bases between the two ends. Looked up from germline, CDR1 is ENHRY and CDR2 is SYGVKD. CDR3 region: CATQEEADTQYF. CDR3 DNA sequence: TGTGCCACCCAGGAGGAAGCAGATACGCAGTATTTT.

The chain employs TRBV7-2 and TRBJ1-6, with D unresolved. Per germline, CDR1 SGHTA and CDR2 FQGNSA. The CDR3 spans 15 residues. Trimming removed 2 bases at V and 10 bases at J, with 15 bases between. This CDR3 is CASSLKSRGSSPLHF. CDR3 DNA sequence: TGTGCCAGCAGCTTAAAATCACGGGGTAGCTCACCCCTCCACTTT. Full variable domain (remainder filled in from reference TRBV7-2 and TRBJ1-6): GAGVSQSPSNKVTEKGKDVELRCDPISGHTALYWYRQSLGQGLEFLIYFQGNSAPDKSGLPSDRFSAERTGGSVSTLTIQRTQQEDSAVYLCASSLKSRGSSPLHFGNGTRLTVT.

This rearrangement joins TRBV15 to TRBJ1-5; no definite D call. The germline CDR1 and CDR2 sequences are LNHNV and YYDKDF (reference sequence). The CDR3 has 16 residues. V shed 4 bases and J shed 0 bases, with 13 bases lying between them. CDR3 DNA: TGTGCCACCAGCAATAGGCAGGCTTATAGCAATCAGCCCCAGCATTTT. Its translation is CATSNRQAYSNQPQHF.

This chain uses TRBV18 with TRBJ2-2, with unresolved D. Germline V gene sequence: CDR1 KGHSH, CDR2 LQKENI. V was shortened by 2 bases and J by 5 bases, with 6 bases between the two germline ends. This CDR3 is built from 13 residues. CDR3: CASSPNPTGELFF. CDR3 sequence (DNA): TGTGCCAGCTCACCAAATCCAACCGGGGAGCTGTTTTTT. Complete variable domain (other parts from reference TRBV18 and TRBJ2-2): NAGVMQNPRHLVRRRGQEARLRCSPMKGHSHVYWYRQLPEEGLKFMVYLQKENIIDESGMPKERFSAEFPKEGPSILRIQQVVRGDSAAYFCASSPNPTGELFFGEGSRLTVL.

This rearrangement joins TRBV18 to TRBJ2-1, with D maybe TRBD1 (6 bases). Germline CDR1 reads KGHSH; CDR2 reads LQKENI. The CDR3 runs to 14 residues. The ends were cut back, 2 bases at V and 3 bases at J, with 8 bases in the middle. The CDR3 here is CASSPIQGYNEQFF. The CDR3 nucleotides are TGTGCCAGCTCACCAATACAGGGCTACAATGAGCAGTTCTTC.

As concerns this clone: The junction and the germline gene differ at one end; a read error may be behind it. The chain has TRBV9 and TRBJ2-5; TRBD2 matches 7 bases. The germline V gene encodes CDR1 SGDLS and CDR2 YYNGEE. CDR3 length equals 14 residues. CDR3 region: CASSRGEPQGTQYF. The CDR3 DNA follows: TGTGCCAGCAGCCGGGGGGAGCCTCAAGGGACCCAGTACTTC. Full variable domain (outside the CDR3, taken from reference TRBV9 and TRBJ2-5): DSGVTQTPKHLITATGQRVTLRCSPRSGDLSVYWYQQSLDQGLQFLIQYYNGEERAKGNILERFSAQQFPDLHSELNLSSLELGDSALYFCASSRGEPQGTQYFGPGTRLLVL.

The chain has TRBV16 and TRBJ1-2; D possibly corresponds to TRBD1 (5 bases). V dropped 5 bases and J dropped 3 bases, with 7 bases sitting between them. Germline V gene sequence: CDR1 KGHSY, CDR2 FQNENV. The CDR3 loop spans 12 amino acids. Here the CDR3 reads CASSGGYYGYTF. CDR3 DNA sequence: TGTGCCAGCAGCGGGGGGTACTATGGCTACACCTTC.

The chain couples TRBV5-1 to TRBJ2-3; 8 positions agree with TRBD1. Per germline, CDR1 SGHRS and CDR2 YFSETQ. V lost 3 bases and J lost 3; bases outside the gene matches: 12. CDR3 length: 17 amino acids. The CDR3 region is CASSSGTGGTFTDTQYF. CDR3 coding DNA: TGCGCCAGCAGCTCCGGAACAGGGGGAACATTTACAGATACGCAGTATTTT.

The chain joins TRBV14 to TRBJ2-7, with TRBD2 matching over 9 bases. J gave up 6 bases and V 4 bases, and 10 bases lay outside the gene matches. The CDR3 runs to 15 residues. Germline V gives CDR1 SGHDN, CDR2 FVKESK. This chain's CDR3 is CASSRAAGGPGEQYF. The CDR3 nucleotides read TGTGCCAGCAGCCGCGCGGCGGGGGGGCCCGGCGAGCAGTACTTC.

The chain combines TRBV10-3 with TRBJ2-7; no firm D call. The CDR3 is 12 residues long. Trimming cost V 2 bases and J 3 bases, with 5 bases left between them. Looked up from germline, CDR1 is ENHRY and CDR2 is SYGVKD. The CDR3 bases are TGTGCCATCAGTGAGACAGACTACGAGCAGTACTTC. It translates to CAISETDYEQYF.

This chain joins TRBV7-9 and TRBJ2-3, with D hard to call. The germline CDR1 and CDR2 sequences are SEHNR and FQNEAQ (reference sequence). This CDR3 is built from 13 residues. V lost 2 bases and J lost 3, with 6 bases in between. Written as DNA, the CDR3 is TGTGCCAGCAGCTTATTCATTACAGATACGCAGTATTTT. Amino acids: CASSLFITDTQYF. The full variable domain, rest sourced from reference TRBV7-9 and TRBJ2-3, is DTGVSQNPRHKITKRGQNVTFRCDPISEHNRLYWYRQTLGQGPEFLTYFQNEAQLEKSRLLSDRFSAERPKGSFSTLEIQRTEQGDSAMYLCASSLFITDTQYFGPGTRLTVL.

J is TRBJ1-2 and V is TRBV3-1 (or the pseudogene TRBV3-2); D not resolved. CDR3 length: 13 amino acids. The V end lost 4 bases, the J end lost 8 bases, and 14 bases lay between the germline ends. CDR1 and CDR2 (germline): LGHDT, YNNKEL (reference sequence). CDR3: CASSLGIGSGYTF. The CDR3 nucleotides read TGTGCCAGCAGCCTTGGGATTGGGAGCGGCTACACCTTC.

The chain uses TRBV6-5 and TRBJ1-1, with D possibly being TRBD1 (6 bases). The ends were cut back, 5 bases at V and 1 base at J, with 11 bases in the middle. Germline lookup yields CDR1 MNHEY and CDR2 SVGAGI. The CDR3 length is 14 residues. DNA for the CDR3: TGTGCCAGCAGTCGCGGACAGCCGAACACTGAAGCTTTCTTT. Translated, it gives CASSRGQPNTEAFF.